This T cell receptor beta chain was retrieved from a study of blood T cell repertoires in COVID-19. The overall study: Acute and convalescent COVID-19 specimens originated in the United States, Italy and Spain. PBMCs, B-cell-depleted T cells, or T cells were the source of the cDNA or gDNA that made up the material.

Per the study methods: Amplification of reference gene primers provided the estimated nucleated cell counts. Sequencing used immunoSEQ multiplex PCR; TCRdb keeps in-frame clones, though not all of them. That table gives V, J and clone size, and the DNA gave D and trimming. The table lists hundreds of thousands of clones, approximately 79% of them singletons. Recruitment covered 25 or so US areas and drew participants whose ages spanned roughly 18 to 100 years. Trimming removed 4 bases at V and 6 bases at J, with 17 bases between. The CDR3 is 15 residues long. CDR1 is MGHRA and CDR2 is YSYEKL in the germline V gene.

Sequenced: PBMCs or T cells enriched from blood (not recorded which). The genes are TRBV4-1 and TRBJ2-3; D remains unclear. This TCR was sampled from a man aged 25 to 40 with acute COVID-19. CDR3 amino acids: CASSLPPPYADTQYF. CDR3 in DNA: TGCGCCAGCAGCCTCCCCCCCCCTTACGCGGATACGCAGTATTTT.